The TCR beta chain described here comes from a study of T-cell memory formation after mild COVID-19. Study at large: The study found TCR clusters largely donor specific.

Constant-segment-primed 5'RACE gave TCR alpha and TCR beta cDNA libraries with sample barcodes and UMIs. TCRdb processed the 5' RACE reads anew with MiXCR; each CDR3 protein has one entry. The data hold 350,000 to 500,000 distinct CDR3 sequences, with roughly 20% observed a single time. This receptor was obtained from an adult woman who had mild COVID-19 (a few samples of this study predate the infection). Cell type and time point are not known. Sequenced input: PBMCs or a T cell subset sorted from them (not recorded which).

CDR3 amino acids: CASNPSGSTEAFF. Here the CDR3 DNA reads TGTGCCAGCAATCCCAGCGGTTCCACTGAAGCTTTCTTT. The rearrangement links TRBV12-3 or TRBV12-4 to TRBJ1-1; no definite D call. The CDR3 has 13 amino acids. Trimming left V 7 bases short and J 4 bases short, with 13 bases between.